This T cell receptor (beta chain) was recovered during a study of early T cells in non-severe SARS-CoV-2 infection. This clonotype came up many times. Its antigen is unidentified. Points from the study as a whole: The VDJdb matching leaned toward anti-spike CD8 responses and overlooked private and CD4 specificities.

J lost 6 bases, V lost 4 bases, and 10 bases had no gene match. Germline assignment: CDR1 SGHDT and CDR2 YYEEEE. The CDR3 loop spans 15 amino acids. Attachment of unique molecular identifiers to individual cDNA molecules was performed. TCRdb called the 5' RACE reads again in MiXCR, with one record for every CDR3 protein. Altogether some 30,000 distinct CDR3 sequences are present, roughly 5.1% being singletons, with the ten largest covering roughly 2.5%. The chain recombines TRBV5-6 with TRBJ2-7, with 10 bases lining up with TRBD1. Sample: whole blood. The receptor comes from an adult who was a healthcare worker with PCR-confirmed SARS-CoV-2 infection or an uninfected control (not recorded which). This CDR3 reads CASSEGTGDSREQYF. DNA for the CDR3: TGTGCCAGCAGCGAAGGGACAGGGGATTCGCGCGAGCAGTACTTC.